The present entry profiles one T cell receptor beta chain with its context. These data belong to a study of blood T cell repertoires in COVID-19. As for the study in general: The study drew acute and convalescent COVID-19 samples from the United States, Italy and Spain. The analysed material was cDNA or gDNA that came from T cells, B-cell-depleted T cells, or PBMCs.

The study assigned cohorts using participant-reported clinical history. Germline V gene sequence: CDR1 KGHSH, CDR2 LQKENI. After removal of 3 bases from V and 1 base from J, the junction contained 7 bases not matched to a gene. The CDR3 spans 17 residues. As processed by the authors: Estimates of nucleated cell counts were drawn from the amplification of reference gene primers. Assay: immunoSEQ multiplex PCR; the TCRdb copy retains only in-frame clones and omits some. That table gives V, J and clone size, and the DNA gave D and trimming. The data contain 150,000 to 250,000 clones, approximately 90% of them seen just once; the ten biggest clones take up approximately 2.2%.

This sequence originates from a woman younger than 45 who had recovered from COVID-19. V and J are TRBV18 and TRBJ1-5, with 9 bases fitting TRBD1. The sample consisted of PBMCs or T cells enriched from blood (not recorded which). In DNA form, the CDR3 reads TGTGCCAGCTCACCGAGGACCGGGACAGGGAGCAATCAGCCCCAGCATTTT. This codes for CASSPRTGTGSNQPQHF.